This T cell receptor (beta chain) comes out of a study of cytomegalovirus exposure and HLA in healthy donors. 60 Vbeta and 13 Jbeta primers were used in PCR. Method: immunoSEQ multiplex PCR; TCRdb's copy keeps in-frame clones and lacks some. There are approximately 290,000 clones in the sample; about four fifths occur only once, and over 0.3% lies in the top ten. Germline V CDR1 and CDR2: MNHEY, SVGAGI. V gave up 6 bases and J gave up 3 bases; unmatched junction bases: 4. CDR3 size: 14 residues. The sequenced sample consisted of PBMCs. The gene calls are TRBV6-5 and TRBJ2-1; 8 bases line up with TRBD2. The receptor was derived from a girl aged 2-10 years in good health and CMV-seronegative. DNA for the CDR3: TGTGCCAGCAGCCGGGGGGGATACTACAATGAGCAGTTCTTC. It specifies CASSRGGYYNEQFF.